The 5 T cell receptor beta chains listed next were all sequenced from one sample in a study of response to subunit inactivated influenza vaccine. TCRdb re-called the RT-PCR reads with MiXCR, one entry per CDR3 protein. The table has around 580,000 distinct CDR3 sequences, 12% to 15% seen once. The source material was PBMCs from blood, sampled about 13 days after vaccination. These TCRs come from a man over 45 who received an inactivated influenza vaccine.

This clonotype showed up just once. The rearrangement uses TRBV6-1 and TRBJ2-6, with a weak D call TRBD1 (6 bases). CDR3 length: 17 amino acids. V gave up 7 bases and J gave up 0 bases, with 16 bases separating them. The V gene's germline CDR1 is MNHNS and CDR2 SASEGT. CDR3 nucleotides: TGTGCCAGCACCGGAGGAGGCAGGGGCTCTGGGGCCAACGTCCTGACTTTC. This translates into CASTGGGRGSGANVLTF.

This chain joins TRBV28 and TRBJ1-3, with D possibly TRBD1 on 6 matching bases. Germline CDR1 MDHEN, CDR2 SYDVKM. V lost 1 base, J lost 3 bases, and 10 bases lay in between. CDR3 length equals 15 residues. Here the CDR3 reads CASSLSGHNGNTIYF. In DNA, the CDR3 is TGTGCCAGCAGTTTATCGGGACATAATGGAAACACCATATATTTT.

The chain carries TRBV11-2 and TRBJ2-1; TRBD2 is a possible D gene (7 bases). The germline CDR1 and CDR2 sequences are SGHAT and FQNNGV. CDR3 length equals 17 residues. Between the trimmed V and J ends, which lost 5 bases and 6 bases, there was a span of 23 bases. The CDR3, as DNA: TGTGCCAGCAGCCAACGCCCGGGGGGCGTTCTTCCCAATGAGCAGTTCTTC. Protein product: CASSQRPGGVLPNEQFF.

CDR3 nucleotide sequence: TGTGCCAGCAGCTCCGGACCGGTTGGGCAGTTCTTC. This sequence encodes CASSSGPVGQFF. The J gene is TRBJ2-1, the V gene TRBV7-2; D is ambiguous. CDR1 and CDR2 (germline): SGHTA, FQGNSA. The CDR3 runs 12 residues. Trimming took off 4 bases at V and 12 bases at J, with 13 bases between the two ends.

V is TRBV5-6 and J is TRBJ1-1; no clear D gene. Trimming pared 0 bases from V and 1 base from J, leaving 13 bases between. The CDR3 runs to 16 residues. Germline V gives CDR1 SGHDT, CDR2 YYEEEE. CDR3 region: CASSLARRSTNTEAFF. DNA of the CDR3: TGTGCCAGCAGCTTGGCCCGGAGGAGCACGAACACTGAAGCTTTCTTT.